This T cell receptor (beta chain) was obtained from a study of OX40 agonist ivuxolimab in advanced cancers. About the study as a whole: Ivuxolimab was an agonistic, fully human IgG2 monoclonal antibody directed against OX40 (CD134), a costimulatory receptor. Partial responses occurred in three dose-escalation patients: two with cutaneous melanoma and one with hepatocellular carcinoma. A male proportion of 82.7% and a mean age of about 60 years, ranging from roughly 23 to 90, were recorded for the dose-escalation cohort. The paper covers the monotherapy dose-escalation part of the phase I ivuxolimab trial, which included N of about 50 patients. The purpose of peripheral TCRbeta sequencing was to test whether ivuxolimab changed TCR sequence diversity and led to clonal T-cell expansion. Intravenous ivuxolimab was administered to patients every 2 weeks at six dose levels: 0.01, 0.1, 0.3, 1.5, 3 and 10 mg/kg. Of the 50 to 55 patients in dose escalation, about 20 had hepatocellular carcinoma, around 15 had melanoma, 9 had renal cell carcinoma and 9 had head and neck cancer. Prior anti-PD-1, anti-PD-L1 or anti-CTLA-4 therapy was permitted, and 40% of dose-escalation patients had received checkpoint inhibitors. Study-wide conclusions, independent of this receptor: Low levels of normalized T-cell clonal expansion were also seen in some patients who did not respond. Which antigens the clonally expanded peripheral T cells were specific for was not determined. After ivuxolimab, CD8+ T cells had more expanded clones than CD4+ T cells on average. At doses from 0.1 to 3.0 mg/kg, clonal expansion was seen in both CD4+ and CD8+ blood T cells between baseline and week 6. In partial responders in the 0.1-3.0 mg/kg groups, normalized peripheral clonal expansion was found to be among the lowest, especially among CD8+ T cells.

A note on this clone: The clone's antigen remains unknown. There are no base qualities to consult, and no much larger clone falls within one base.

Genomic DNA was extracted from sorted cells for sequencing of the TCRbeta CDR3 region. TCRbeta CDR3 regions were sequenced using the immunoSEQ Assay. The immuneACCESS repertoire file appears here via TCRdb, limited to in-frame rearrangements. These files lack a portion of the clones; in checked studies, under half of the deficit traces to unresolved V genes, and the cause of the others is not known. In this sample the table shows 15,000 to 20,000 clones, 80% to 90% of which occur a single time. 26% of the sample is held by the ten biggest clonotypes. Patients with autoimmune disease history or receiving systemic immunosuppression were excluded from the trial. Peripheral blood for TCR sequencing was collected from all dose cohorts at baseline, on cycle 4 day 1, and on cycle 7 day 1. Samples came from an open-label, multicenter, first-in-human phase I dose-escalation trial of ivuxolimab. Adults with locally advanced or metastatic melanoma, renal cell, hepatocellular, or head and neck squamous cell carcinoma were enrolled in the trial. Before TCR sequencing, CD4+ and CD8+ T cells were separately sorted from peripheral blood.

The germline V gene (reference sequence) supplies CDR1 PRHDT and CDR2 FYEKMQ. Unmatched junction bases come to 10, with V trimmed by 8 bases and J by 7 bases. The CDR3 sequence holds 13 residues, the cysteine and phenylalanine included. CDR3 DNA only is kept here, 39 bases in frame from base 1. Source: CD4+ or CD8+ T cells sorted from blood, taken in a trial of the OX40 agonist ivuxolimab. The chain is made from TRBV13 and TRBJ1-2, with 7 middle bases fitting TRBD1. The receptor comes from an adult with an advanced solid tumor such as melanoma, head and neck, liver or kidney cancer. The CDR3 loop reads CASGEQGMFGYTF. The sequenced DNA: TGTGCCAGCGGCGAACAGGGGATGTTTGGCTACACCTTC. The entire variable domain, with the stretches around the CDR3 drawn from the reference TRBV13 and TRBJ1-2 proteins, is AAGVIQSPRHLIKEKRETATLKCYPIPRHDTVYWYQQGPGQDPQFLISFYEKMQSDKGSIPDRFSAQQFSDYHSELNMSSLELGDSALYFCASGEQGMFGYTFGSGTRLTVV.